This T cell receptor (beta chain) was sequenced for a study of OX40 agonist ivuxolimab in advanced cancers. Whole-study findings and limits: There were also nonresponders showing low normalized T-cell clonal expansion.

Systemic immunosuppression or autoimmune disease history was grounds to exclude patients. Trimming left V 6 bases short and J 2 bases short, with 5 bases between. There are 13 residues in the CDR3. Germline CDR1 reads SNHLY; CDR2 reads FYNNEI. Libraries were prepared by immunoSEQ multiplex PCR; TCRdb keeps only in-frame clonotypes and omits some of them. This table holds approximately 110,000 clones, around 90% found once. Comments on this clone: What it binds is unknown.

The sample here was CD4+ or CD8+ T cells sorted from blood, taken in a trial of the OX40 agonist ivuxolimab. The clonotype was recovered from an adult with an advanced solid tumor such as melanoma, head and neck, liver or kidney cancer. The V gene is TRBV2, the J gene TRBJ2-6; D ambiguous. This CDR3 is CASSPTGANVLTF. CDR3 nucleotides: TGTGCCAGCAGCCCTACTGGGGCCAACGTCCTGACTTTC.